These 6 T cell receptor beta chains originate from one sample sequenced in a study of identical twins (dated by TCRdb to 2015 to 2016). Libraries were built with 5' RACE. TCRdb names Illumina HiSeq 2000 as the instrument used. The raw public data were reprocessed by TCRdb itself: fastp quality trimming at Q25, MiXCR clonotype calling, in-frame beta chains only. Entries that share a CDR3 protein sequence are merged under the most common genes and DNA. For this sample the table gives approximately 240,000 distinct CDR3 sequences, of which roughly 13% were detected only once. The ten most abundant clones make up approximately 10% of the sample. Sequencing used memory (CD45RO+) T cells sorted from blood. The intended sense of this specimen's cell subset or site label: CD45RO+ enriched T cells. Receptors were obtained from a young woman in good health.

CDR3 loop: CASSLGTTDTQYF. Written as DNA, the CDR3 is TGTGCCAGCAGCTTGGGCACCACAGATACGCAGTATTTT. The chain is built from TRBV5-5 and TRBJ2-3, with D unresolved. The germline CDR1 and CDR2 sequences are SGHKS and YYEKEE (reference sequence). This CDR3 comprises 13 residues. V lost 0 bases and J 2 bases, leaving 4 bases between the germline ends.

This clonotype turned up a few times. CDR3 sequence reads: CASSLDMGFEKLFF. Written as DNA, the CDR3 is TGCGCCAGCAGCTTGGACATGGGGTTTGAAAAACTGTTTTTT. The chain couples TRBV5-1 to TRBJ1-4; no clear D gene. The CDR3 is 14 residues long. V was shortened by 0 bases and J by 7 bases, with 10 bases between the two germline ends. Germline values: CDR1 SGHRS, CDR2 YFSETQ.

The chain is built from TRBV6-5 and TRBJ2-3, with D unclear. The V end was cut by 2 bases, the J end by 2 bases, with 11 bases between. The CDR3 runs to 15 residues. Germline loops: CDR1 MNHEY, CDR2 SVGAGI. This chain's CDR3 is CASSYQTGFTDTQYF. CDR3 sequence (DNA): TGTGCCAGCAGTTACCAGACGGGTTTCACAGATACGCAGTATTTT.

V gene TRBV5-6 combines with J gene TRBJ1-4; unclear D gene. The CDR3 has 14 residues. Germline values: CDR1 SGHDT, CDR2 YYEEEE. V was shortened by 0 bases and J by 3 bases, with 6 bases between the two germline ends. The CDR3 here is CASSLGAANEKLFF. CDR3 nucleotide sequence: TGTGCCAGCAGCTTGGGGGCGGCTAATGAAAAACTGTTTTTT.

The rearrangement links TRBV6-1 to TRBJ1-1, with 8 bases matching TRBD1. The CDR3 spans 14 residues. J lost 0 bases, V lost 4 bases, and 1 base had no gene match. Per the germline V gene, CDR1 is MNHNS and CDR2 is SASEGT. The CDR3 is CASSVDRVNTEAFF. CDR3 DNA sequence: TGTGCCAGCAGTGTGGACAGGGTGAACACTGAAGCTTTCTTT.

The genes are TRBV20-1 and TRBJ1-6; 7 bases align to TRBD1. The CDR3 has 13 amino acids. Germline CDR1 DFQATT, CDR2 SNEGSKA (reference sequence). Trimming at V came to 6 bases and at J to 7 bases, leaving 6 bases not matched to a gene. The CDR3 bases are TGCAGTGCCCGGGACAGCCGAAATTCACCCCTCCACTTT. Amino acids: CSARDSRNSPLHF.